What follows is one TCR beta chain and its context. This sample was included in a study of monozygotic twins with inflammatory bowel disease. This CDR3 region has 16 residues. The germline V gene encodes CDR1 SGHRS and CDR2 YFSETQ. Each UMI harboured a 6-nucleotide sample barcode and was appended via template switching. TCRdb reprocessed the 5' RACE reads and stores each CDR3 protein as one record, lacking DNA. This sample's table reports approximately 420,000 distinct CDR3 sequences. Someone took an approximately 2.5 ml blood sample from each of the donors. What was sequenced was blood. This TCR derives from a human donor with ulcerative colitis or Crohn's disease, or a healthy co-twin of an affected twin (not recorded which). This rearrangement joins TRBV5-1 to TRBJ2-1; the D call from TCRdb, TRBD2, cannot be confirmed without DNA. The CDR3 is CASRTNSGKLVNEQFF.